This TCR beta chain was found in a study of blood T cell repertoires in COVID-19. Participants had their cohort set by participant-reported clinical history. The study counted Cohort 3 donors as recovered given two negative PCRs, clearance, or symptom resolution. TCRdb's copy holds only in-frame clones and misses some; the assay was immunoSEQ multiplex PCR. The sample carries some 170,000 clones, roughly 88% recorded once. The sample taken for sequencing was PBMCs or T cells enriched from blood (not recorded which). This TCR derives from a man aged 50 to 59 who had recovered from COVID-19.

This chain's CDR3 is CSVLQKYNEQFF. Written as DNA, the CDR3 is TGCAGCGTTCTACAGAAATACAATGAGCAGTTCTTC. This chain connects TRBV29-1 to TRBJ2-1; no reliable D call. The V gene's germline CDR1 is SQVTM and CDR2 ANQGSEA. This CDR3 contains 12 residues. Trimming took 5 bases from V and 4 from J, leaving 9 bases between them.